This T cell receptor beta chain came from a study of shared clonotypes between healthy human individuals. Remarks on this clone: Its antigen is as yet unknown.

The input for sorted-subset replicate PCRs was 150 to 200 ng DNA, around 27,000 T cell genomes. Data came from immunoSEQ multiplex PCR; TCRdb stores just in-frame clones and leaves some out. This sample has about 1 million clones, with around 75% found just once. Study-wide results and caveats: The generation probabilities recorded for non-shared clonotypes fell below those of clonotypes shared by all four donors.

The germline gives CDR1 GTSNPN, CDR2 SVGIG (reference sequence). Trimming removed 1 base at V and 0 bases at J, with 12 bases between. There are 15 residues in the CDR3. Donors had no recently reported acute infections or vaccinations and were HIV-negative. This receptor was identified in a man aged 18-30 years in good health. Sequencing was carried out using memory CD4+ T cells sorted from blood. The subset was: CD45RA-negative fraction. The J gene is TRBJ1-2, the V gene TRBV30; D remains unclear. CDR3 amino acids: CAWSDRAHANYGYTF. The CDR3 DNA follows: TGTGCCTGGAGTGATCGGGCACACGCTAACTATGGCTACACCTTC.